This TCR beta chain originates from a study of blood T cells in healthy people across ages. Findings of the study overall: Age showed a roughly linear inverse relationship with TCR beta diversity per million T cells. Shifts in expanded clonotypes may have been confounded by donor CMV status, which was unknown.

Researchers collected around 10 milliliters of peripheral blood from every single donor. Germline CDR1 PRHDT, CDR2 FYEKMQ (reference sequence). Trimming removed 4 bases at V and 3 bases at J, with 16 bases between. This CDR3 spans 15 amino acids. Note on this clonotype: Its antigen is undetermined.

Primed by a sample-barcoded 5' primer and a J-beta primer mix, a second PCR proceeded for about 6 to 12 cycles. Samples each returned at least 3 million CDR3-containing paired-end reads. One entry per CDR3 protein, called by TCRdb with MiXCR from the 5' RACE reads. Among 1.5 million to 1.8 million distinct CDR3 sequences, 42% were seen once, and the ten largest hold about 4.1%. The TCR was taken from a woman under 30 in good health. The specimen sequenced was blood. The J gene is TRBJ2-7, the V gene TRBV13, with D possibly being TRBD1 (6 bases). The chain's CDR3 is CASSSGHEEYYEQYF. CDR3 bases: TGTGCCAGCAGCTCGGGACATGAGGAATACTACGAGCAGTACTTC.